These T cell receptor beta chains were read from a single sample in a study of blood T cells in healthy people across ages. TCRdb processed the 5' RACE reads anew with MiXCR; each CDR3 protein has one entry. The table shows about a million distinct CDR3 sequences, with 45% to 60% occurring only once. Sequenced sample: blood. All receptors derive from a woman aged 55-75 years in good health. CDR3s include the opening cysteine and the closing phenylalanine or tryptophan. D genes are given only for firm matches. The size entry is marked missing in some rows and otherwise reads once, few, many or a size class.

D gene	V gene	clone size	J gene	CDR3 protein	CDR3 DNA
TRBD2	TRBV7-2	many	TRBJ2-5	CASSLRGGETQYF	TGTGCCAGCAGCTTACGGGGAGGGGAGACCCAGTACTTC
.	TRBV24-1	.	TRBJ1-2	CATSDSDTFYGYTF	TGTGCCACCAGTGACTCCGACACATTCTATGGCTACACCTTC
.	TRBV12-3/TRBV12-4	few	TRBJ2-6	CASSLPRQSSGANVLTF	TGTGCCAGCAGTCTCCCGAGACAGAGCTCTGGGGCCAACGTCCTGACTTTC
.	TRBV6-2/TRBV6-3	.	TRBJ1-5	CATSGTLSNQPQHF	TGTGCCACTTCCGGGACATTAAGCAATCAGCCCCAGCATTTT
TRBD2	TRBV6-5	.	TRBJ2-7	CASSYSRTSGRAYYEQYF	TGTGCCAGCAGTTACTCGAGAACTAGCGGGAGGGCCTACTACGAGCAGTACTTC
.	TRBV7-2	.	TRBJ1-2	CASSPSGPNYGYTF	TGTGCCAGCAGCCCTAGTGGTCCTAACTATGGCTACACCTTC
TRBD2	TRBV3-1	.	TRBJ2-4	CASSGTSGNLPVEDKNIQYF	TGTGCCAGCAGCGGGACTAGCGGGAACCTGCCTGTTGAGGACAAAAACATTCAGTACTTC
.	TRBV2	.	TRBJ2-7	CASSELRPIYEQYF	TGTGCCAGCAGTGAACTGCGCCCCATCTACGAGCAGTACTTC
TRBD2	TRBV20-1	.	TRBJ2-3	CSAGLSGTYTDTQYF	TGCAGTGCTGGGCTTAGCGGGACATACACAGATACGCAGTATTTT
TRBD2	TRBV29-1	few	TRBJ2-1	CSVEGLAGGQGTYNEQFF	TGCAGCGTAGAAGGACTAGCGGGAGGGCAAGGGACCTACAATGAGCAGTTCTTC
TRBD1	TRBV10-3	.	TRBJ2-3	CAISDPVRGFTDTQYF	TGTGCCATCAGTGACCCGGTCAGGGGGTTCACAGATACGCAGTATTTT
TRBD2	TRBV3-1	few	TRBJ2-4	CATSGVAGNIQYF	TGTGCCACCTCCGGGGTAGCGGGAAACATTCAGTACTTC
TRBD1	TRBV7-2	many	TRBJ2-1	CASSLRTGGTLGKQFF	TGTGCCAGCAGCCTAAGGACAGGGGGCACCTTGGGCAAGCAGTTCTTC
.	TRBV7-8	.	TRBJ1-4	CASSLSGTRRATNEKLFF	TGTGCCAGCAGCTTATCGGGGACTAGACGGGCAACTAATGAAAAACTGTTTTTT
.	TRBV5-1	.	TRBJ2-7	CASSLAELSSYEQYF	TGCGCCAGCAGCTTGGCCGAGTTGAGCTCCTACGAGCAGTACTTC
.	TRBV3-1	.	TRBJ2-3	CASSDTGAPSDTQYF	TGTGCCAGCAGTGATACCGGGGCTCCGTCCGATACGCAGTATTTT
.	TRBV20-1	few	TRBJ2-1	CSAFLENRNNEQFF	TGCAGTGCGTTCCTGGAGAACCGGAACAATGAGCAGTTCTTC
TRBD2	TRBV10-2	.	TRBJ2-7	CASSTSGVTYEQYF	TGCGCCAGCAGCACTAGCGGGGTAACCTACGAGCAGTACTTC
.	TRBV6-1	few	TRBJ2-1	CASSLDGFYNEQFF	TGTGCCAGCAGTTTGGACGGCTTCTACAATGAGCAGTTCTTC
TRBD2	TRBV7-6	few	TRBJ2-3	CASSEQTSASQYF	TGTGCCAGCAGCGAGCAGACTAGCGCGAGTCAGTATTTT
TRBD1	TRBV11-2	.	TRBJ1-2	CASRPSGTGYRGYTF	TGTGCCAGCAGACCGTCCGGGACAGGGTATCGTGGCTACACCTTC
.	TRBV28	.	TRBJ1-6	CASSRSGQGNSPLHF	TGTGCCAGCAGTCGGTCGGGGCAGGGTAATTCACCCCTCCACTTT
.	TRBV10-2	few	TRBJ1-5	CASSDMGGRLNQPQHF	TGCGCCAGCAGTGATATGGGGGGACGCCTCAATCAGCCCCAGCATTTT
TRBD2	TRBV7-2	few	TRBJ2-4	CASSRSGGESNIQYF	TGTGCCAGCAGCCGAAGCGGGGGGGAATCCAACATTCAGTACTTC
.	TRBV24-1	.	TRBJ2-1	CATKGYNEQFF	TGTGCCACAAAGGGGTACAATGAGCAGTTCTTC
TRBD2	TRBV29-1	many	TRBJ2-7	CSGRLAGGREQYF	TGCAGCGGAAGACTAGCGGGAGGTCGAGAGCAGTACTTC
.	TRBV20-1	.	TRBJ2-1	CSAPPPDSLEYNEQFF	TGCAGTGCTCCACCCCCAGACTCGCTGGAGTACAATGAGCAGTTCTTC
TRBD1	TRBV18	once	TRBJ2-7	CASSPRAYAGTEPYEQYF	TGTGCCAGCTCACCACGGGCCTACGCCGGGACAGAGCCCTACGAGCAGTACTTC
TRBD2	TRBV7-2	few	TRBJ2-3	CASTLVGTSVTDTQYF	TGTGCCAGCACTCTAGTAGGGACTAGCGTCACAGATACGCAGTATTTT
.	TRBV4-1	few	TRBJ1-1	CASSQPTRGTEAFF	TGCGCCAGCAGCCAACCAACAAGGGGCACTGAAGCTTTCTTT
.	TRBV4-1	.	TRBJ2-2	CASSPQGRGDTGELFF	TGCGCCAGCAGCCCCCAGGGCAGGGGCGACACCGGGGAGCTGTTTTTT
TRBD2	TRBV20-1	.	TRBJ2-1	CSARATSGVARGEQFF	TGCAGTGCTAGGGCTACTAGCGGGGTAGCTCGGGGTGAGCAGTTCTTC